Below, 30 T cell receptor beta chains from the same sample are listed, as sequenced in a study of cytomegalovirus exposure and HLA in healthy donors. The PCR contained 60 Vbeta and 13 Jbeta primers. Sequencing was performed with immunoSEQ multiplex PCR; in TCRdb, only in-frame clones are kept and a portion is missing. Of about 98,000 clones listed, around 80% are singletons. Sequences were obtained from PBMCs. The receptor source for this set is a man in his forties or fifties in good health and CMV-seronegative.

The chain employs TRBV11-2 and TRBJ2-7; the D gene is possibly TRBD2 (6 bases). This CDR3 is 13 amino acids long. Trimming stripped 5 bases from V and 0 bases from J, with 8 bases between. The germline CDR1 and CDR2 sequences are SGHAT and FQNNGV. The CDR3 protein is CASSRGTSYEQYF. The CDR3 DNA is TGTGCCAGCAGCCGGGGGACCTCCTACGAGCAGTACTTC.

The CDR3 loop reads CASTDKNTEAFF. The DNA for the CDR3 is TGCGCCAGCACGGACAAGAACACTGAAGCTTTCTTT. V usage is TRBV10-2 and J usage is TRBJ1-1; a possible D gene is TRBD1 (5 bases). Germline CDR1 and CDR2: WSHSY and SAAADI. V lost 7 bases to trimming and J lost 1 base, with 7 bases between them. The CDR3 extends over 12 amino acids.

The CDR3 region has the DNA TGTGCCAGCAGAGCCCCCGGAGCTCCCGGTTTAAAAGAGACCCAGTACTTC. Translated, it gives CASRAPGAPGLKETQYF. This chain connects TRBV11-2 to TRBJ2-5; no clear D gene. Germline V CDR1 and CDR2: SGHAT, FQNNGV. Trimming took 6 bases from V and 3 from J, leaving 23 bases between them. The CDR3 is 17 residues long.

This chain connects TRBV4-2 to TRBJ1-2; 7 bases line up with TRBD1. The V and J ends lost 0 bases and 1 base, in that order; junction bases with no gene match: 11. Germline V lookup: CDR1 LGHNA, CDR2 YNFKEQ. This CDR3 has 18 amino acids. The CDR3 nucleotides read TGTGCCAGCAGCCAAGAGTTGGAGAGGACAGGCCTTAACTATGGCTACACCTTC. Residues: CASSQELERTGLNYGYTF.

V and J are TRBV4-3 and TRBJ1-4; D gene uncertain. V lost 4 bases and J lost 6, with 9 bases in between. Germline CDR1 reads LGHNA; CDR2 reads YSLEER. The CDR3 sequence is 13 residues long. In DNA form, the CDR3 reads TGCGCCAGCAGCCCTAACCTATATGAAAAACTGTTTTTT. This gives the protein CASSPNLYEKLFF.

This clone was seen just once. The chain links TRBV7-3 to TRBJ1-1; a weak D match, TRBD1 (6 bases). The CDR3 covers 15 residues. V lost 5 bases and J lost 3, with 16 bases in between. Germline CDR1 is SGHTA and CDR2 is FQGTGA. CDR3 protein: CASSPDHQGHTEAFF. CDR3 nucleotides: TGTGCCAGCAGCCCAGATCACCAGGGGCACACTGAAGCTTTCTTT.

The J gene is TRBJ1-2, the V gene TRBV6-5, with 9 positions matching TRBD1. CDR1 MNHEY and CDR2 SVGAGI come from the germline V gene. The trim removed 0 bases at V and 7 bases at J, leaving 9 bases unmatched. The CDR3 extends over 16 amino acids. DNA for the CDR3: TGTGCCAGCAGTTACTCGACGACACAGGGGGCCGGTGGCTACACCTTC. Protein product: CASSYSTTQGAGGYTF.

The CDR3 here is CASSQGVLQPQHF. DNA for the CDR3: TGTGCCAGCAGTCAAGGGGTTCTTCAGCCCCAGCATTTT. The chain combines TRBV27 with TRBJ1-5; D may be TRBD1 (5 bases). CDR1 MNHEY and CDR2 SMNVEV come from the germline V gene (reference sequence). V lost 5 bases and J 6 bases, leaving 11 bases between the germline ends. This CDR3 comprises 13 residues.

The chain couples TRBV9 to TRBJ2-2; 8 bases agree with TRBD2. CDR1 is SGDLS and CDR2 is YYNGEE in the germline V gene. V was pared by 3 bases and J by 6 bases, with 13 bases of the junction left unmatched. The CDR3 is 17 residues long. In nucleotides, the CDR3 is TGTGCCAGCAGCGACAAGGGAGGGACTAGTGTGCCCGGGGAGCTGTTTTTT. As protein: CASSDKGGTSVPGELFF.

V gene TRBV6-4 combines with J gene TRBJ2-1, with TRBD2 matching 11 bases. Germline V gives CDR1 MRHNA, CDR2 SNTAGT. Germline trimming cut 5 bases from V and 4 bases from J; bases unmatched to any gene: 4. CDR3 length: 15 residues. The CDR3 loop reads CASSHSGGEYNEQFF. The CDR3 DNA reads TGTGCCAGCAGTCATAGCGGGGGGGAATACAATGAGCAGTTCTTC.

The CDR3 DNA reads as TGTGCCATCAGTGAGTCGTTGCGGGGGGGCTCAGATACGCAGTATTTT. Translated: CAISESLRGGSDTQYF. The rearrangement uses TRBV10-3 and TRBJ2-3; 9 nucleotides agree with TRBD2. Losses at the gene ends were 0 bases for V and 4 bases for J; bases not matched to a gene: 5. The germline CDR1 and CDR2 sequences are ENHRY and SYGVKD. This CDR3 comprises 16 residues.

This chain joins TRBV7-8 and TRBJ1-5, with 7 bases that match TRBD1. The CDR3 is 15 amino acids. Germline V gene data show CDR1 as SGHVS and CDR2 as FQNEAQ. After removal of 3 bases from V and 6 bases from J, the junction contained 8 bases not matched to a gene. The CDR3 here is CASSFYRQGPQPQHF. The CDR3 DNA is TGTGCCAGCAGCTTCTATAGACAGGGCCCTCAGCCCCAGCATTTT.

This chain joins TRBV5-1 and TRBJ2-5, with TRBD2 matching over 9 bases. This CDR3 is 15 amino acids long. V trimming: 5 bases; J trimming: 1 base; junction bases outside the gene matches: 6. From germline, CDR1 is SGHRS and CDR2 YFSETQ. CDR3 bases: TGCGCCAGCAGTAGGACTAGCGTCACCCAAGAGACCCAGTACTTC. This encodes CASSRTSVTQETQYF.

The chain couples TRBV18 to TRBJ2-3, with 10 bases fitting TRBD1. The J segment lost 1 base and the V segment lost 6 bases, leaving 1 base of the junction unmatched. Germline CDR1 is KGHSH and CDR2 is LQKENI. The CDR3 runs 14 residues. The CDR3 sequence is CASSGTGGTDTQYF. CDR3 nucleotides: TGTGCCAGCTCTGGGACAGGGGGCACAGATACGCAGTATTTT.

The chain joins TRBV6-1 to TRBJ2-5; D gene unclear. The DNA matches TRBJ2-7 better at its end, which makes the J call doubtful. Germline CDR1 MNHNS, CDR2 SASEGT. There are 13 residues in the CDR3. CDR3 coding DNA: TGTGCCAGCAGTGATCGGGCTAGCTACGAGCAGTACTTC. Translation: CASSDRASYEQYF.

This clone came up once. This chain connects TRBV18 to TRBJ1-4; D remains unclear. From germline, CDR1 is KGHSH and CDR2 LQKENI. There are 16 residues in the CDR3. Trimming removed 1 base at V and 4 bases at J, with 13 bases between. The CDR3 DNA reads as TGTGCCAGCTCACCACTTGGGAAACGGGGTAATGAAAAACTGTTTTTT. Protein product: CASSPLGKRGNEKLFF.

This clone was detected only once. The genes are TRBV28 and TRBJ1-2; D is unclear. The CDR3 covers 13 residues. The V gene's germline CDR1 is MDHEN and CDR2 SYDVKM. The V end was cut by 7 bases, the J end by 7 bases, with 16 bases between. For the CDR3, the DNA is TGTGCCAGCAATCCAACGGGGTCAGGTGGCTACACCTTC. This translates into CASNPTGSGGYTF.

This chain joins TRBV5-1 and TRBJ1-5; perhaps TRBD1 as D (5 bases). In germline, CDR1 is SGHRS, CDR2 YFSETQ. V gave up 2 bases and J gave up 4 bases, with 7 bases separating them. The CDR3 runs to 13 residues. In DNA, the CDR3 is TGCGCCAGCAGCTTCGACAGTAATCAGCCCCAGCATTTT. Residues: CASSFDSNQPQHF.

The chain recombines TRBV4-1 with TRBJ2-3; 8 nucleotides agree with TRBD2. With V trimmed by 4 bases and J by 1 base, 7 bases remained unmatched. In germline, CDR1 is MGHRA, CDR2 YSYEKL. CDR3 length: 16 amino acids. This CDR3 is CASSPTGGAGTDTQYF. The CDR3 DNA is TGCGCCAGCAGCCCTACCGGGGGGGCCGGCACAGATACGCAGTATTTT.

The chain recombines TRBV10-3 with TRBJ1-5; a possible D gene is TRBD1 (5 bases). Germline CDR1 ENHRY, CDR2 SYGVKD. The CDR3 is 14 amino acids. V lost 3 bases to trimming and J lost 4 bases, with 10 bases between them. CDR3 nucleotides: TGTGCCATCAGTGACAGGGTGCAGAATCAGCCCCAGCATTTT. Translating it yields CAISDRVQNQPQHF.

J is TRBJ2-7 and V is TRBV7-6; 8 bases match TRBD1. Germline V lookup: CDR1 SGHVS, CDR2 FNYEAQ. The CDR3 totals 12 residues. The V gene end was trimmed by 4 bases and the J gene end by 5 bases; junction bases not matched to a gene: 1. CDR3 protein: CASSWTGNEQYF. The CDR3 region has the DNA TGTGCCAGCAGCTGGACAGGGAACGAGCAGTACTTC.

V gene TRBV7-9 combines with J gene TRBJ1-2, with D possibly being TRBD1 (5 bases). This CDR3 is 15 amino acids long. With 1 base removed from V and 7 bases from J, the gap between germline ends came to 16 bases. In germline, CDR1 is SEHNR, CDR2 FQNEAQ (reference sequence). The CDR3 region has the DNA TGTGCCAGCAGCTTAGTGGTCCGGGACTGTGTTGGCTACACCTTC. It codes for CASSLVVRDCVGYTF.

The genes are TRBV7-2 and TRBJ2-7, with D uncertain. CDR1 SGHTA and CDR2 FQGNSA come from the germline V gene. Trimming removed 5 bases at V and 0 bases at J, with 14 bases between. The CDR3 sequence is 15 residues long. The CDR3 here is CASSPRDWYSYEQYF. CDR3 nucleotide sequence: TGTGCCAGCAGCCCGCGCGACTGGTACTCCTACGAGCAGTACTTC.

This clone was observed a handful of times. The rearrangement links TRBV5-1 to TRBJ1-1; D unclear. Germline V gene sequence: CDR1 SGHRS, CDR2 YFSETQ. The length of the CDR3 is 16 residues. Trimming pared 0 bases from V and 2 bases from J, leaving 14 bases between. CDR3 in amino acids: CASSLASAGLNTEAFF. In DNA form, the CDR3 reads TGCGCCAGCAGCTTGGCTTCGGCCGGGTTAAACACTGAAGCTTTCTTT.

V usage is TRBV29-1 and J usage is TRBJ1-1; D not resolved. With 4 bases removed from V and 3 bases from J, the gap between germline ends came to 3 bases. CDR3 length: 10 amino acids. The germline V gene has CDR1 SQVTM and CDR2 ANQGSEA. The CDR3 protein is CSVGDTEAFF. The CDR3 DNA sequence: TGCAGCGTTGGCGACACTGAAGCTTTCTTT.

This clone was counted a few times. The chain has TRBV18 and TRBJ2-1; 9 bases are a match to TRBD1. V lost 4 bases and J lost 6; bases outside the gene matches: 4. The CDR3 consists of 14 residues. Looked up from germline, CDR1 is KGHSH and CDR2 is LQKENI. CDR3 DNA sequence: TGTGCCAGCTCACTACACAGGGGGCGCAATGAGCAGTTCTTC. Its translation: CASSLHRGRNEQFF.

This chain uses TRBV19 with TRBJ1-5; 7 bases are a match to TRBD1. V dropped 10 bases and J dropped 0; count of bases not matched to a gene: 9. The CDR3 extends over 15 amino acids. The V gene's germline CDR1 is LNHDA and CDR2 SQIVND (reference sequence). CDR3: CATDRVGYSNQPQHF. DNA of the CDR3: TGTGCCACTGACAGGGTTGGTTATAGCAATCAGCCCCAGCATTTT.

The genes are TRBV2 and TRBJ2-7, with TRBD1 matching over 7 bases. Germline CDR1 reads SNHLY; CDR2 reads FYNNEI. This CDR3 comprises 15 residues. V was pared by 5 bases and J by 5 bases, with 12 bases of the junction left unmatched. This CDR3 reads CASSSPQSTGDEQYF. The DNA of the CDR3 is TGTGCCAGCAGTTCCCCCCAAAGCACAGGGGACGAGCAGTACTTC. The whole variable domain, remainder taken from reference TRBV2 and TRBJ2-7, is EPEVTQTPSHQVTQMGQEVILRCVPISNHLYFYWYRQILGQKVEFLVSFYNNEISEKSEIFDDQFSVERPDGSNFTLKIRSTKLEDSAMYFCASSSPQSTGDEQYFGPGTRLTVT.

The gene calls are TRBV7-9 and TRBJ2-7; the match to TRBD1 covers 9 bases. The V and J ends lost 4 bases and 2 bases, in that order; junction bases with no gene match: 3. The germline V gene has CDR1 SEHNR and CDR2 FQNEAQ (reference sequence). The CDR3 covers 14 residues. The CDR3 DNA reads TGTGCCAGCAGCTGGGACAGGGAGACCTACGAGCAGTACTTC. Translation gives CASSWDRETYEQYF.

This clone was seen more than once but under ten times. The J gene is TRBJ2-6, the V gene TRBV10-2; D is perhaps TRBD1 (6 bases). The CDR3 covers 15 residues. From germline, CDR1 is WSHSY and CDR2 SAAADI. The V end lost 6 bases, the J end lost 1 base, and 10 bases lay between the germline ends. The CDR3 bases are TGCGCCAGCAGCCAGGGGCATTCTGGGGCCAACGTCCTGACTTTC. Translated, it gives CASSQGHSGANVLTF.